The clone carrying this T cell receptor beta chain appeared a few times. Its antigen is still unknown. The sample is drawn from a study of cytomegalovirus exposure and HLA in healthy donors. Study-level information: The early release's HLA-typed donors yielded tens of millions of unique TCRs. Overall study findings and caveats: An analysis was carried out at a later point. It showed that HLA-associated TCR beta chains were more clonally expanded than equally common non-associated chains.

60 Vbeta and 13 Jbeta primers were used in PCR. Sequencing was performed with immunoSEQ multiplex PCR; in TCRdb, only in-frame clones are kept and a portion is missing. Of under 150,000 clones listed, around 83% are singletons. Germline CDR1 is GTSNPN and CDR2 is SVGIG (reference sequence). The CDR3 covers 13 residues. V was cut by 5 bases and J by 1 base, with 11 bases left in between. The clonotype comes from a girl aged 2 to 9 in good health and CMV-seronegative. Sequenced material: PBMCs. This sequence joins TRBV30 and TRBJ1-1, with D possibly being TRBD1 (5 bases). CDR3 coding DNA: TGTGCCTGGTCGAGACAGAAGAACACTGAAGCTTTCTTT. This encodes CAWSRQKNTEAFF.